This TCR beta chain was captured by sequencing in a study of vaccination and CD4 T cells after COVID-19. Overall study: Six men and four women formed the convalescents, two being Hispanic. Stimulation of cells relied on overlapping spike peptides derived from SARS-CoV-2, HCoV-NL63, HCoV-OC43 and HCoV-229E.

To note about this clonotype: Its target is unknown.

Sequencing of DNA taken from cultured CD4+ T cells relied on the Oncomine TCR Beta short-read assay. Via MiXCR, TCRdb re-called the PCR reads, giving one row per CDR3 protein. The table has some 12,000 distinct CDR3 sequences, about 61% seen once; the top ten hold 26%. The treatment was: roughly 10-day PBMC culture with coronavirus spike peptide pools or control peptides (ViraFEST assay). Via ViraFEST, peptide pools expanded antigen-specific T cells before TCR sequencing. Study findings and constraints: Spike mono-reactivity was shown by 304 of 307 vaccine-specific clones in convalescent patients.

Trimming pared 6 bases from V and 3 bases from J, leaving 12 bases between. This CDR3 is built from 14 residues. CDR1 and CDR2 from the germline V gene are MDHEN and SYDVKM. Sample: CD4+ T cells from blood, cultured in vitro, taken before SARS-CoV-2 vaccination. The TCR originated in a human donor who had recovered from COVID-19. The rearrangement uses TRBV28 and TRBJ1-5; possible D gene TRBD1, 6 bases. The CDR3 DNA reads as TGTGCCAGCAGGGCGGGACAACACAATCAGCCCCAGCATTTT. Translating it yields CASRAGQHNQPQHF.